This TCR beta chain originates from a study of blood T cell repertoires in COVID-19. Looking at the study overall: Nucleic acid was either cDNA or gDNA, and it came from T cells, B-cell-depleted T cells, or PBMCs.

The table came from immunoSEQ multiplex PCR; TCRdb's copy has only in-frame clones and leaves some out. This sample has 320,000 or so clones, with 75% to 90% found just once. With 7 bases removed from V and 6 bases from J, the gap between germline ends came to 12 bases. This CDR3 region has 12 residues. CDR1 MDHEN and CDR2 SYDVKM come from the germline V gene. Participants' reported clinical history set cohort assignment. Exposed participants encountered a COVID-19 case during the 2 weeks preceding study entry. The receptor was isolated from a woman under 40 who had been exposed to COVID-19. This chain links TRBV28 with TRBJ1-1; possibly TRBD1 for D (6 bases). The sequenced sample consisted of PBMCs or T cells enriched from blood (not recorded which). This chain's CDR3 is CASTTRGPEAFF. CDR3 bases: TGTGCCAGCACCACCAGGGGCCCTGAAGCTTTCTTT.